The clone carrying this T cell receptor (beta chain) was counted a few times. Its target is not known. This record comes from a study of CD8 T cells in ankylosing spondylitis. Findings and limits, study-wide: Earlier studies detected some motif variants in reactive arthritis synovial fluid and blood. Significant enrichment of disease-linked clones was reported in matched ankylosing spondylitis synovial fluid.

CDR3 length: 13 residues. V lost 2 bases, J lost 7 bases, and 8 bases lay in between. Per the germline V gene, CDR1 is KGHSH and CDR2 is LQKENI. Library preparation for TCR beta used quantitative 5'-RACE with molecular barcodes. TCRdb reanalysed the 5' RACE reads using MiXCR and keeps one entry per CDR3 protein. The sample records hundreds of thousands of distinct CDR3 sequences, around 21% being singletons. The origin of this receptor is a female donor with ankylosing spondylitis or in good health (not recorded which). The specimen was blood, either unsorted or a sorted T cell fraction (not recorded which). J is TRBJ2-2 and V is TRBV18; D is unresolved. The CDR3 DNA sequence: TGTGCCAGCTCACCAGACCCGGTCGGGGAGCTGTTTTTT. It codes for CASSPDPVGELFF.